The entry below describes one T cell receptor beta chain. The cohort excluded patients with autoimmune disease history or systemic immunosuppression. Collection of blood occurred at baseline, at cycle 4 day 1, and at cycle 7 day 1. The data belong to a study of OX40 agonist ivuxolimab in advanced cancers. Sequencing was performed with immunoSEQ multiplex PCR; in TCRdb, only in-frame clones are kept and a portion is missing. The repertoire includes about 11,000 clones, about 74% of them detected once, and 35% to 45% sits in the top ten. Germline CDR1 and CDR2: MNHNY and SVGAGI (reference sequence). The CDR3 is made up of 14 amino acids. V was cut by 4 bases and J by 0 bases, with 10 bases left in between.

The sequence came from an adult with an advanced solid tumor such as melanoma, head and neck, liver or kidney cancer. Sequencing was performed on CD4+ or CD8+ T cells sorted from blood, taken in a trial of the OX40 agonist ivuxolimab. This chain connects TRBV6-6 to TRBJ2-7; weak D call: TRBD2 (5 bases). The CDR3 bases are TGTGCCAGCAGTTCAAACGGGGTCTCCTACGAGCAGTACTTC. Its protein product is CASSSNGVSYEQYF.